This TCR beta chain derives from a study of T cell responses to AZD1222 COVID-19 vaccine. General study findings and limits: White British people made up most donors, females outnumbered males, and clonal diversity was possibly underestimated.

Per germline, CDR1 SGDLS and CDR2 YYNGEE. This CDR3 is 15 amino acids long. Trimming took off 4 bases at V and 5 bases at J, with 13 bases between the two ends. Here immunoSEQ multiplex PCR was the method, and the copy in TCRdb shows in-frame clones only, minus some. The sample contains 100,000 or so clones, approximately 93% of which appear only once. Turning to this clone: The antigen is unknown.

The material sequenced was peripheral blood, taken on day 0 of AZD1222 vaccination. This sequence joins TRBV9 and TRBJ1-6; D unclear. The sequence was obtained from an adult in good health. In nucleotides, the CDR3 is TGTGCCAGCAGCTTTCGAGGCGAGAATAATTCACCCCTCCACTTT. This sequence encodes CASSFRGENNSPLHF.